The text below deals with one TCR beta chain. The germline V and J ends were trimmed by 0 bases and 2 bases, with 10 bases remaining between them. The CDR3 consists of 15 residues. The germline gives CDR1 LGHNA, CDR2 YSLEER. The assay was immunoSEQ multiplex PCR, and TCRdb's table has in-frame clones only and misses some. The sample consists of about 96,000 clones, approximately 93% of them appearing once. The source of the sample is a study of control samples from healthy donors and cancer patients. The TCR originated in a young man in good health. Sequenced sample: blood. The genes are TRBV4-3 and TRBJ1-2; D possibly corresponds to TRBD1 (6 bases). CDR3 residues: CASSQDIGGNYGYTF. CDR3 coding DNA: TGCGCCAGCAGCCAAGATATAGGGGGAAACTATGGCTACACCTTC.